What follows are 2 T cell receptor beta chains derived from one specimen sequenced in a study of blood T cells in healthy people across ages. For the second PCR, which ran for roughly 7 to 11 cycles, a sample-barcoded 5' primer and a J-beta primer mix were used. MiXCR, applied by TCRdb to the 5' RACE reads, yields one record per CDR3 protein. The data show some 730,000 distinct CDR3 sequences, 20% to 25% seen once. The sequenced material came from blood. The receptors originated from a man in his sixties or seventies in good health.

The chain joins TRBV10-3 to TRBJ2-6; 10 bases agree with TRBD2. The V gene end was trimmed by 8 bases and the J gene end by 2 bases; junction bases not matched to a gene: 6. This CDR3 region has 16 residues. Germline-derived CDR1 and CDR2 are ENHRY and SYGVKD. CDR3 DNA: TGTGCCATCTTCGGGACTAGCGACCCTGGGGCCAACGTCCTGACTTTC. Residues: CAIFGTSDPGANVLTF.

This clonotype turned up a few times. This chain joins TRBV7-2 and TRBJ2-3; no reliable D call. In germline, CDR1 is SGHTA, CDR2 FQGNSA. V lost 5 bases and J lost 4, with 10 bases in between. CDR3 length equals 13 residues. DNA of the CDR3: TGTGCCAGCAGCCCCATAGCAGCAGATACGCAGTATTTT. Its protein product is CASSPIAADTQYF. Filled out from reference TRBV7-2 and TRBJ2-3, the complete variable domain reads GAGVSQSPSNKVTEKGKDVELRCDPISGHTALYWYRQSLGQGLEFLIYFQGNSAPDKSGLPSDRFSAERTGGSVSTLTIQRTQQEDSAVYLCASSPIAADTQYFGPGTRLTVL.